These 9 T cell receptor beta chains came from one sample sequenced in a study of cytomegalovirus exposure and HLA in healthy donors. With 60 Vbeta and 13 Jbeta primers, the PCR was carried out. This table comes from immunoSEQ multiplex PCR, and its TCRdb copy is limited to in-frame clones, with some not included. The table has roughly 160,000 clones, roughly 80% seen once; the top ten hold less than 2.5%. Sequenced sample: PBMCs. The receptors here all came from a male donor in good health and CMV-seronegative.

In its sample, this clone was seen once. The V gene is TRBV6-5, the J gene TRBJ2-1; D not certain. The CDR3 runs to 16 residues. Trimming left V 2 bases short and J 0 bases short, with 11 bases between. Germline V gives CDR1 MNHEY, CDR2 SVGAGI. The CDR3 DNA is TGTGCCAGCAGTTACGCCGACATCAGCTCCTACAATGAGCAGTTCTTC. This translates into CASSYADISSYNEQFF.

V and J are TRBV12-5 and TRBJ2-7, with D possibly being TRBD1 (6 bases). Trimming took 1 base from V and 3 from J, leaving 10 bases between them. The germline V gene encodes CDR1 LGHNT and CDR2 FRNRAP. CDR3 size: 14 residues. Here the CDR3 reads CASGLETDSYEQYF. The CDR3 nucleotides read TGTGCTAGTGGTTTGGAAACGGACAGCTACGAGCAGTACTTC.

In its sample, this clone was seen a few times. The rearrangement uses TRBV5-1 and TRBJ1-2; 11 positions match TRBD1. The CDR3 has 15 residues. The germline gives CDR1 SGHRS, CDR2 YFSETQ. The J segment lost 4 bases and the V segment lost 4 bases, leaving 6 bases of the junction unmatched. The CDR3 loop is CASSRGTGGAYGYTF. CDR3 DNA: TGCGCCAGCAGCCGGGGGACAGGGGGTGCCTATGGCTACACCTTC.

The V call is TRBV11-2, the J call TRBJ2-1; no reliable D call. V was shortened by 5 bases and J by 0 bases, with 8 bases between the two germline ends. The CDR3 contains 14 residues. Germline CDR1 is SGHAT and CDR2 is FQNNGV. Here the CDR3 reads CASSLRSSYNEQFF. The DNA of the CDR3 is TGTGCCAGCAGCCTGAGGAGCTCCTACAATGAGCAGTTCTTC.

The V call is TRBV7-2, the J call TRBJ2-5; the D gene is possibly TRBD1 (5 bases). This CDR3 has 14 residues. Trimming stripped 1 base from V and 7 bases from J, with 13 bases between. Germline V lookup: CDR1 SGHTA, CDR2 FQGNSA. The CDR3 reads CASSLDPFTGTQYF. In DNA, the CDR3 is TGTGCCAGCAGCTTAGATCCCTTCACAGGGACCCAGTACTTC.

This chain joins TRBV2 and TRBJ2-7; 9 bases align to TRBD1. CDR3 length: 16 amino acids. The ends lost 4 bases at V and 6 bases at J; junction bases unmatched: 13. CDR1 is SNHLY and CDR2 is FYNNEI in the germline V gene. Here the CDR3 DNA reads TGTGCCAGCAGTGGCCCTGGGACAGGGAATAAGGGCGAGCAGTACTTC. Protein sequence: CASSGPGTGNKGEQYF.

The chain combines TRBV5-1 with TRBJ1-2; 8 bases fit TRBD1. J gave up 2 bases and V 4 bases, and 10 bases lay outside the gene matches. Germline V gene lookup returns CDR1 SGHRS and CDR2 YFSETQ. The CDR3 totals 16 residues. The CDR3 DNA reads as TGCGCCAGCAGCGTATTCCAGGGGGCTAACAACTATGGCTACACCTTC. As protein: CASSVFQGANNYGYTF.

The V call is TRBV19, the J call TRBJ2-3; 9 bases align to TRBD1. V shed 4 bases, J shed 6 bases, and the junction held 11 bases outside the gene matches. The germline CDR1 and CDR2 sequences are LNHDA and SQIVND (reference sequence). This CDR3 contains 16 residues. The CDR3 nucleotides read TGTGCCAGTAGTAAGGGGACAGGGTATCAGTGGGATACGCAGTATTTT. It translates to CASSKGTGYQWDTQYF.

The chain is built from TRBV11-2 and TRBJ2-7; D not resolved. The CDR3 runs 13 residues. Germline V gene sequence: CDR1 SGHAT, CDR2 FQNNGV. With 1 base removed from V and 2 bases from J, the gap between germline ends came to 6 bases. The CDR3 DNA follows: TGTGCCAGCAGCTTAGGACAAACCTACGAGCAGTACTTC. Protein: CASSLGQTYEQYF.